One and the same sample provided the 17 T cell receptor beta chains below, sequenced in a study of cytomegalovirus exposure and HLA in healthy donors. Use of 60 Vbeta and 13 Jbeta primers characterized the PCR. Only in-frame clones appear in the TCRdb table, and some are missing; sequencing was by immunoSEQ multiplex PCR. The sample shows more than 60,000 clones, under 80% of them seen only once. Sequencing used PBMCs. These receptors all come from a man aged 35 to 55 in good health and CMV-seropositive.

This sequence joins TRBV30 and TRBJ1-4; 7 bases line up with TRBD1. This CDR3 spans 15 amino acids. J gave up 8 bases and V 5 bases, and 14 bases lay outside the gene matches. The V gene's germline CDR1 is GTSNPN and CDR2 SVGIG (reference sequence). CDR3 loop: CAWHSDGQAGEKLFF. CDR3 coding DNA: TGTGCCTGGCACTCAGACGGACAGGCAGGAGAAAAACTGTTTTTT.

The chain is built from TRBV4-3 and TRBJ2-7; the D is unclear. V lost 0 bases, J lost 2 bases, and 5 bases lay in between. This CDR3 is 13 amino acids long. Germline CDR1 LGHNA, CDR2 YSLEER. The CDR3 region has the DNA TGCGCCAGCAGCCAAGAAATAACCTACGAGCAGTACTTC. Amino acids: CASSQEITYEQYF.

This clone was counted between two and nine times. The V call is TRBV29-1, the J call TRBJ2-3; TRBD2 aligns across 14 bases. CDR1 SQVTM and CDR2 ANQGSEA come from the germline V gene. V lost 6 bases and J lost 2; bases outside the gene matches: 7. The CDR3 covers 16 residues. The CDR3 loop is CSVGWGLAGDTDTQYF. CDR3 bases: TGCAGCGTGGGCTGGGGACTAGCGGGGGACACAGATACGCAGTATTTT.

This clone was seen more than once but under ten times. The chain joins TRBV5-4 to TRBJ2-2, with D maybe TRBD2 (5 bases). CDR1 and CDR2 (germline): SGHNT, YYREEE (reference sequence). The V end lost 7 bases, the J end lost 8 bases, and 12 bases lay between the germline ends. The CDR3 contains 12 residues. The CDR3 DNA reads TGTGCCAGCTCAGGCGGACTTGGGGAGCTGTTTTTT. It encodes CASSGGLGELFF.

The gene calls are TRBV15 and TRBJ1-1, with 7 bases matching TRBD1. Unmatched junction bases numbered 4, after V lost 0 bases and J lost 6 bases. The CDR3 runs to 14 residues. Germline V gives CDR1 LNHNV, CDR2 YYDKDF (reference sequence). Here the CDR3 DNA reads TGTGCCACCAGCAGAGACAGGGGGGCGGCTGAAGCTTTCTTT. Protein product: CATSRDRGAAEAFF.

The J gene is TRBJ1-2, the V gene TRBV4-1; TRBD1 aligns across 7 bases. Looked up from germline, CDR1 is MGHRA and CDR2 is YSYEKL. Germline trimming cut 3 bases from V and 7 bases from J; bases unmatched to any gene: 11. The CDR3 runs to 15 residues. As DNA, the CDR3 is TGCGCCAGCAGCCACTCTGACAGGGTAGTCTCTGGCTACACCTTC. It codes for CASSHSDRVVSGYTF.

The gene calls are TRBV2 and TRBJ2-1; TRBD1 matches at 8 bases. V was clipped by 3 bases and J by 7 bases; unmatched bases: 5. Germline V gene lookup returns CDR1 SNHLY and CDR2 FYNNEI. The CDR3 extends over 14 amino acids. CDR3 amino acids: CASSDARGPNEQFF. The CDR3 bases are TGTGCCAGCAGTGATGCCAGGGGGCCAAATGAGCAGTTCTTC.

The CDR3 DNA follows: TGTGCCAGTAGACAGGTGATTAATGAAAAACTGTTTTTT. Encoded protein: CASRQVINEKLFF. The V gene is TRBV19, the J gene TRBJ1-4; possible D gene TRBD1, 5 bases. There are 13 residues in the CDR3. Germline V gene lookup returns CDR1 LNHDA and CDR2 SQIVND (reference sequence). V lost 6 bases and J lost 4, with 9 bases in between.

The genes are TRBV10-3 and TRBJ2-1; no clear D. Deletions cut 3 bases from V and 0 bases from J, with 9 bases between. This CDR3 is 15 amino acids long. Germline V gene lookup returns CDR1 ENHRY and CDR2 SYGVKD. CDR3 coding DNA: TGTGCCATCAGTGACTACTCGTCCTCCTACAATGAGCAGTTCTTC. This translates into CAISDYSSSYNEQFF.

V usage is TRBV19 and J usage is TRBJ2-1; D unclear. The CDR3 runs 13 residues. The V and J ends lost 0 bases and 8 bases respectively, with 8 bases between them. Germline V CDR1 and CDR2: LNHDA, SQIVND (reference sequence). The CDR3 DNA reads TGTGCCAGTAGTATAGACCACCGGGATGAGCAGTTCTTC. This sequence encodes CASSIDHRDEQFF. The whole variable domain, remainder taken from reference TRBV19 and TRBJ2-1, is DGGITQSPKYLFRKEGQNVTLSCEQNLNHDAMYWYRQDPGQGLRLIYYSQIVNDFQKGDIAEGYSVSREKKESFPLTVTSAQKNPTAFYLCASSIDHRDEQFFGPGTRLTVL.

The rearrangement joins TRBV6-1 to TRBJ1-5, with 9 bases that match TRBD1. The V segment lost 5 bases and the J segment 4 bases; nucleotides outside the gene matches: 3. Germline CDR1 MNHNS, CDR2 SASEGT. This CDR3 is 14 amino acids long. In nucleotides, the CDR3 is TGTGCCAGCAGTAGGACAGGGGAAAATCAGCCCCAGCATTTT. Translating it yields CASSRTGENQPQHF.

The chain employs TRBV19 and TRBJ2-2; D uncertain. Germline-derived CDR1 and CDR2 are LNHDA and SQIVND (reference sequence). V was shortened by 4 bases and J by 1 base, with 13 bases between the two germline ends. The CDR3 consists of 16 residues. CDR3 sequence reads: CASSTRRLWNTGELFF. In nucleotides, the CDR3 is TGTGCCAGTAGTACTCGGAGACTCTGGAACACCGGGGAGCTGTTTTTT. Variable domain in full (rest from reference TRBV19 and TRBJ2-2): DGGITQSPKYLFRKEGQNVTLSCEQNLNHDAMYWYRQDPGQGLRLIYYSQIVNDFQKGDIAEGYSVSREKKESFPLTVTSAQKNPTAFYLCASSTRRLWNTGELFFGEGSRLTVL.

The V gene is TRBV2, the J gene TRBJ1-2; 9 nucleotides align to TRBD1. J gave up 6 bases and V 6 bases, and 11 bases lay outside the gene matches. In germline, CDR1 is SNHLY, CDR2 FYNNEI. The CDR3 is 15 amino acids. Here the CDR3 DNA reads TGTGCCAGCAGGGCCCGGGACAGGGTTTGGGATGGCTACACCTTC. This codes for CASRARDRVWDGYTF. The complete variable domain, with remaining parts taken from reference TRBV2 and TRBJ1-2, reads EPEVTQTPSHQVTQMGQEVILRCVPISNHLYFYWYRQILGQKVEFLVSFYNNEISEKSEIFDDQFSVERPDGSNFTLKIRSTKLEDSAMYFCASRARDRVWDGYTFGSGTRLTVV.

This clone was seen more than once but under ten times. The chain carries TRBV6-6 and TRBJ2-1, with 11 bases fitting TRBD2. Trimming took 6 bases from V and 9 from J; bases not matched to a gene: 7. The V gene's germline CDR1 is MNHNY and CDR2 SVGAGI (reference sequence). The CDR3 loop spans 14 amino acids. The CDR3 here is CASRGTSGPPEQFF. The CDR3 DNA sequence: TGTGCCAGCAGGGGGACTAGCGGTCCCCCTGAGCAGTTCTTC.

This clone was counted only a few times. This sequence joins TRBV19 and TRBJ2-5; TRBD1 agrees at 8 bases. The length of the CDR3 is 15 residues. Looked up from germline, CDR1 is LNHDA and CDR2 is SQIVND (reference sequence). Trimming at V came to 4 bases and at J to 3 bases, leaving 7 bases not matched to a gene. CDR3: CASSKSGGREETQYF. In DNA form, the CDR3 reads TGTGCCAGTAGTAAATCAGGGGGCCGAGAAGAGACCCAGTACTTC.

The chain joins TRBV28 to TRBJ2-5; D might be TRBD1 (6 bases). Germline V CDR1 and CDR2: MDHEN, SYDVKM. V lost 2 bases to trimming and J lost 5 bases, with 12 bases between them. The length of the CDR3 is 14 residues. The CDR3 here is CASSLQGSRETQYF. CDR3 DNA: TGTGCCAGCAGTTTACAGGGGAGTAGGGAGACCCAGTACTTC.

The rearrangement links TRBV19 to TRBJ1-4; D possibly corresponds to TRBD1 (5 bases). Germline V gene sequence: CDR1 LNHDA, CDR2 SQIVND (reference sequence). The V gene lost 7 bases and the J gene lost 6 bases, with 15 bases spanning the gap. The CDR3 runs to 14 residues. CDR3 nucleotide sequence: TGTGCCAGTATTCGGCCGGGGGTAGATGAAAAACTGTTTTTT. This sequence encodes CASIRPGVDEKLFF.